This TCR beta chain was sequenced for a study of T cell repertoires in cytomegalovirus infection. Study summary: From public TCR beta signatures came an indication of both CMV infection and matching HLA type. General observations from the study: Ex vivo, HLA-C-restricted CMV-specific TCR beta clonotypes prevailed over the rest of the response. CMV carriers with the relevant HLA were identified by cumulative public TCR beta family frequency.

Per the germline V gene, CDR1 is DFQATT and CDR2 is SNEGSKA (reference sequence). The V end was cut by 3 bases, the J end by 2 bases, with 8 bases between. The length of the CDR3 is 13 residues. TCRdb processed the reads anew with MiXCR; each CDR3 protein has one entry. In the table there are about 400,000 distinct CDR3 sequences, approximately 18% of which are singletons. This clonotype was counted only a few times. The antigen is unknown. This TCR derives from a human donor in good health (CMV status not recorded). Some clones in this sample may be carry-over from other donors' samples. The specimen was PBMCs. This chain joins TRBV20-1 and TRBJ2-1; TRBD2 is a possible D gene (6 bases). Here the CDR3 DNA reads TGCAGTGCTAGCGGGAGTCCCTACAATGAGCAGTTCTTC. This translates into CSASGSPYNEQFF.